One and the same sample provided the 15 T cell receptor beta chains below, sequenced in a study of OX40 agonist ivuxolimab in advanced cancers. The protocol was immunoSEQ multiplex PCR, while the TCRdb copy is restricted to in-frame clones and leaves out a portion. The sample holds 75,000 to 95,000 clones, just under 90% seen once. The input for sequencing was CD4+ or CD8+ T cells sorted from blood, taken in a trial of the OX40 agonist ivuxolimab. These receptors came from an adult with an advanced solid tumor such as melanoma, head and neck, liver or kidney cancer.

V usage is TRBV7-2 and J usage is TRBJ2-7; D might be TRBD2 (7 bases). CDR3 length: 16 residues. V was clipped by 1 base and J by 1 base, with 14 bases between them. Looked up from germline, CDR1 is SGHTA and CDR2 is FQGNSA. DNA of the CDR3: TGTGCCAGCAGCTTAGTAGGGGGGGACTCGTCCTACGAGCAGTACTTC. This encodes CASSLVGGDSSYEQYF.

The V gene is TRBV14, the J gene TRBJ2-1; D gene ambiguous. Trimming removed 1 base at V and 7 bases at J, with 14 bases between. The CDR3 runs 15 residues. CDR1 and CDR2 (germline): SGHDN, FVKESK. The DNA of the CDR3 is TGTGCCAGCAGCCAAGTGACTCTCCCCGGGAATGAGCAGTTCTTC. It translates to CASSQVTLPGNEQFF.

A remark on this clone: Different DNA sequences within this sample yield the same CDR3. J is TRBJ2-7 and V is TRBV6-1; D not resolved. The CDR3 loop spans 11 amino acids. The germline V and J ends were trimmed by 6 bases and 3 bases, with 6 bases remaining between them. Per the germline V gene, CDR1 is MNHNS and CDR2 is SASEGT. The CDR3 coding sequence is TGTGCCAGCAGCGAATACTACGAGCAGTACTTC. Protein: CASSEYYEQYF.

The V and J genes are TRBV30 and TRBJ2-1; D unresolved. Germline values: CDR1 GTSNPN, CDR2 SVGIG (reference sequence). V lost 2 bases and J 8 bases, leaving 7 bases between the germline ends. CDR3 size: 11 residues. CDR3 region: CAWSPGYEQFF. In DNA, the CDR3 is TGTGCCTGGAGTCCCGGGTATGAGCAGTTCTTC.

The chain recombines TRBV5-4 with TRBJ2-7; 13 nucleotides match TRBD2. Germline CDR1 is SGHNT and CDR2 is YYREEE (reference sequence). CDR3 length: 16 amino acids. The J segment lost 3 bases and the V segment lost 5 bases, leaving 8 bases of the junction unmatched. The CDR3 sequence is CASSPRTSGSIYEQYF. In DNA, the CDR3 is TGTGCCAGCAGTCCCAGGACTAGCGGGAGTATCTACGAGCAGTACTTC.

This clone is a singleton in its sample. The V gene is TRBV20-1, the J gene TRBJ2-7, with a weak D call TRBD2 (5 bases). The V end was cut by 1 base, the J end by 5 bases, with 6 bases between. This CDR3 is built from 11 residues. Germline CDR1 and CDR2: DFQATT and SNEGSKA (reference sequence). Here the CDR3 reads CSARGRNEQYF. In nucleotides, the CDR3 is TGCAGTGCTAGAGGGAGGAACGAGCAGTACTTC.

The chain joins TRBV27 to TRBJ1-5, with D perhaps matching TRBD1 (5 bases). Deletions cut 7 bases from V and 7 bases from J, with 14 bases between. This CDR3 is 13 amino acids long. CDR1 and CDR2 (germline): MNHEY, SMNVEV (reference sequence). CDR3: CASTRGDGQPQHF. DNA for the CDR3: TGTGCCAGCACCCGGGGGGACGGCCAGCCCCAGCATTTT.

The CDR3 DNA reads TGTGCCAGCAGTTTAGTCTCGATGGCCGAGCAGTACTTC. Translation gives CASSLVSMAEQYF. The V and J genes are TRBV27 and TRBJ2-7; the D is unclear. V gave up 2 bases and J gave up 6 bases, with 11 bases separating them. CDR3 length: 13 residues. CDR1 MNHEY and CDR2 SMNVEV come from the germline V gene (reference sequence).

The V and J genes are TRBV10-1 and TRBJ2-7; D ambiguous. V was cut by 6 bases and J by 6 bases, with 15 bases left in between. Germline V gene lookup returns CDR1 WNHNN and CDR2 SYGVQD (reference sequence). This CDR3 comprises 13 residues. CDR3 nucleotide sequence: TGCGCCAGCAGCGCCACCCGGAACCGCGAGCAGTACTTC. Its translation is CASSATRNREQYF.

This chain joins TRBV5-1 and TRBJ1-5; perhaps TRBD1 as D (6 bases). Germline values: CDR1 SGHRS, CDR2 YFSETQ. V gave up 2 bases and J gave up 7 bases, with 10 bases separating them. The CDR3 totals 13 residues. CDR3 nucleotides: TGCGCCAGCAGCTTACAGGGTAGCCAGCCCCAGCATTTT. Encoded protein: CASSLQGSQPQHF.

In the case of this clone: Other nucleotide sequences from this sample produce the same CDR3. The chain combines TRBV6-6 with TRBJ2-1; no definite D call. The CDR3 loop spans 13 amino acids. The germline CDR1 and CDR2 sequences are MNHNY and SVGAGI (reference sequence). The V gene lost 1 base and the J gene lost 7 bases, with 8 bases spanning the gap. DNA of the CDR3: TGTGCCAGCAGTTACTTAGGCCCTAATGAGCAGTTCTTC. Protein: CASSYLGPNEQFF.

This rearrangement joins TRBV30 to TRBJ2-7, with D unclear. V lost 0 bases to trimming and J lost 5 bases, with 8 bases between them. This CDR3 contains 12 residues. Germline lookup yields CDR1 GTSNPN and CDR2 SVGIG (reference sequence). The CDR3 bases are TGTGCCTGGAGTGTCCCTCCTGACGAGCAGTACTTC. Translation: CAWSVPPDEQYF.

The V call is TRBV11-2, the J call TRBJ1-3; no reliable D call. The V end lost 5 bases, the J end lost 0 bases, and 14 bases lay between the germline ends. The germline V gene encodes CDR1 SGHAT and CDR2 FQNNGV. CDR3 length equals 16 residues. CDR3 residues: CASSPEGPISGNTIYF. CDR3 nucleotides: TGTGCCAGCAGCCCCGAAGGCCCTATCTCTGGAAACACCATATATTTT. Full variable domain (outside the CDR3, taken from reference TRBV11-2 and TRBJ1-3): EAGVAQSPRYKIIEKRQSVAFWCNPISGHATLYWYQQILGQGPKLLIQFQNNGVVDDSQLPKDRFSAERLKGVDSTLKIQPAKLEDSAVYLCASSPEGPISGNTIYFGEGSWLTVV.

V and J are TRBV6-1 and TRBJ1-1; 8 bases are a match to TRBD1. This CDR3 contains 13 residues. V gave up 6 bases and J gave up 4 bases; unmatched junction bases: 4. In germline, CDR1 is MNHNS, CDR2 SASEGT. CDR3: CASSDRGITEAFF. The DNA for the CDR3 is TGTGCCAGCAGCGACAGGGGAATCACTGAAGCTTTCTTT.

Regarding this clone: One junction end does not reproduce the germline sequence, and a read error may be involved. The rearrangement links TRBV5-1 to TRBJ2-2; 7 nucleotides align to TRBD2. This CDR3 comprises 14 residues. Germline V CDR1 and CDR2: SGHRS, YFSETQ. The CDR3 DNA reads as TGCGTCAGCAGCGGGGCCACGAACACCGGGGAGCTGTTTTTT. Protein: CVSSGATNTGELFF.